This T cell receptor (beta chain) was sequenced during a study of blood T cell repertoires in COVID-19. The J segment lost 13 bases and the V segment lost 3 bases, leaving 5 bases of the junction unmatched. CDR1 and CDR2 from the germline V gene are DFQATT and SNEGSKA (reference sequence). The CDR3 is 11 amino acids. Participants' own reports of clinical history determined their cohort assignment. As handled by the study authors: Using reference gene primer amplification, nucleated cell counts were estimated. Measured with immunoSEQ multiplex PCR; TCRdb has only the in-frame clones, and not every one. V, J and clone size reflect that table, while D and trimming were determined from the DNA. The repertoire holds around 260,000 clones, with approximately 85% as singletons.

The rearrangement uses TRBV20-1 and TRBJ1-4, with TRBD1 matching 7 bases. The sample comprised PBMCs or T cells enriched from blood (not recorded which). This clonotype was sampled from a woman between 25 and 40 years old who had recovered from COVID-19. CDR3 DNA: TGCAGTGCTAGTCCGGGACAGTCACTGTTTTTT. Its translation: CSASPGQSLFF.